A selection of T cell receptor beta chains follows, all from one sample in a study of shared clonotypes between healthy human individuals. Clones were sequenced by immunoSEQ multiplex PCR, and TCRdb holds only the in-frame ones, with some missing. Here the sample spans about 2.2 million clones, roughly 93% being singletons. The sequenced material came from naive CD8+ T cells from PBMCs. These receptors were collected from a man aged 18 to 29 in good health. Some clones in this sample may be carry-over from other donors' samples. CDR3s include the opening cysteine and the closing phenylalanine or tryptophan. The D gene is left open where the match is weak. Where a row states a size, it is once, few, many or the class of an expanded clone; other rows omit it.

.	TRBJ2-1	TRBD2	TRBV18	14	CASSPPGGHDEQFF	TGTGCCAGCTCACCACCGGGAGGGCACGATGAGCAGTTCTTC
.	TRBJ2-3	TRBD2	TRBV27	16	CASSLFAGVTTDTQYF	TGTGCCAGCAGTTTATTTGCGGGAGTTACCACAGATACGCAGTATTTT
.	TRBJ1-2	.	TRBV6-5	16	CASSYSSALEPRGYTF	TGTGCCAGCAGTTACTCGTCGGCATTGGAGCCTAGGGGCTACACCTTC
.	TRBJ1-2	.	TRBV7-9	15	CASSPGATINNGYTF	TGTGCCAGCAGCCCAGGAGCGACAATCAACAATGGCTACACCTTC
few	TRBJ1-5	.	TRBV5-6	11	CASSLDQPQHF	TGTGCCAGCAGCCTTGATCAGCCCCAGCATTTT
.	TRBJ1-1	.	TRBV28	13	CASRPSLTTEAFF	TGTGCCAGCAGGCCAAGCCTGACCACTGAAGCTTTCTTT
once	TRBJ2-5	.	TRBV21-1	17	CASSKEATTSGKETQYF	TGTGCCAGCAGCAAAGAGGCAACGACTAGCGGAAAAGAGACCCAGTACTTC
.	TRBJ2-5	.	TRBV21-1	14	CASSKMAYQETQYF	TGTGCCAGCAGCAAAATGGCGTACCAAGAGACCCAGTACTTC
.	TRBJ2-7	TRBD2	TRBV7-2	15	CAIVRLAGILNEQYF	TGTGCCATCGTTCGGTTAGCGGGAATTCTCAACGAGCAGTACTTC
once	TRBJ1-1	.	TRBV2	13	CASSEVGHTEAFF	TGTGCCAGCAGTGAAGTGGGGCACACTGAAGCTTTCTTT
.	TRBJ2-1	TRBD2	TRBV27	15	CASSLLGTSGPQRLF	TGTGCCAGCAGTTTATTAGGGACTAGCGGTCCCCAACGGCTCTTC
.	TRBJ2-7	TRBD1	TRBV28	13	CATEDRVSYEQYF	TGTGCCACTGAGGACAGGGTTTCTTACGAGCAGTACTTC
.	TRBJ1-3	.	TRBV27	15	CASSLYSSPGNTIYF	TGTGCCAGCAGTTTATACAGTTCCCCTGGAAACACCATATATTTT
once	TRBJ2-1	.	TRBV19	14	CASSIWGRGNEQFF	TGTGCCAGTAGTATCTGGGGAAGGGGGAATGAGCAGTTCTTC
.	TRBJ1-5	.	TRBV28	13	CASSFGGPEVRHF	TGTGCCAGCAGTTTCGGGGGCCCGGAGGTCCGGCATTTT
.	TRBJ1-5	.	TRBV6-1	15	CASSDGTYSNQPQHF	TGTGCCAGCAGTGATGGGACTTATAGCAATCAGCCCCAGCATTTT
.	TRBJ2-7	TRBD2	TRBV11-2	15	CASSILAGGEYEQYF	TGTGCCAGCAGCATACTAGCGGGAGGTGAATACGAGCAGTACTTC
.	TRBJ2-7	.	TRBV2	12	CASSPATYEQYF	TGTGCCAGCTCTCCCGCTACCTACGAGCAGTACTTC
.	TRBJ1-2	.	TRBV5-4	12	CASSFGTEPSNF	TGTGCCAGCAGCTTTGGGACCGAGCCTTCCAACTTC
.	TRBJ1-1	.	TRBV4-1	13	CASSQDRTTQAFF	TGCGCCAGCAGCCAAGATCGGACAACCCAAGCTTTCTTT
.	TRBJ1-2	.	TRBV11-2	11	CASSFRGGYTF	TGTGCCAGCAGCTTCCGCGGTGGCTACACCTTC
.	TRBJ2-7	.	TRBV27	13	CASRGMGSYEQYF	TGTGCCAGCAGGGGGATGGGTTCCTACGAGCAGTACTTC
.	TRBJ1-5	.	TRBV6-5	16	CASSYSQPGSNQPQHF	TGTGCCAGCAGTTACTCGCAACCGGGTAGCAATCAGCCCCAGCATTTT
.	TRBJ1-5	.	TRBV28	16	CASTDRLRQGNQPQHF	TGTGCCAGCACCGATCGGCTGCGTCAGGGCAATCAGCCCCAGCATTTT
.	TRBJ2-1	TRBD2	TRBV18	21	CASSPLPPGLASKGSYNEQFF	TGTGCCAGCTCACCACTGCCACCGGGACTAGCGAGTAAGGGCTCCTACAATGAGCAGTTCTTC
.	TRBJ1-5	TRBD1	TRBV27	15	CASSVGTGNNQPQHF	TGTGCCAGCAGTGTAGGGACAGGGAACAATCAGCCCCAGCATTTT
.	TRBJ2-3	.	TRBV27	18	CASSSPKFIKAGTDTQYF	TGTGCCAGCAGTTCCCCTAAGTTTATAAAAGCGGGCACAGATACGCAGTATTTT
.	TRBJ2-7	.	TRBV27	14	CASSLGGSSYEQYF	TGTGCCAGCAGTTTGGGGGGCAGCTCCTACGAGCAGTACTTC
.	TRBJ2-5	.	TRBV13	13	CASSLGRVGTQYF	TGTGCCAGCAGCTTAGGTCGTGTGGGGACCCAGTACTTC
.	TRBJ1-4	TRBD1	TRBV4-1	14	CASSPRDSNEKLFF	TGCGCCAGCAGCCCACGGGACAGTAATGAAAAACTGTTTTTT
.	TRBJ2-7	.	TRBV5-1	16	CASSLEALASSYEQYF	TGCGCCAGCAGCTTGGAGGCCCTAGCGAGCTCCTACGAGCAGTACTTC
.	TRBJ2-7	.	TRBV7-8	12	CASSFLRAEQYF	TGTGCCAGCAGCTTTTTAAGGGCCGAGCAGTACTTC
few	TRBJ1-1	TRBD1	TRBV4-1	14	CASSPDRAATEAFF	TGCGCCAGCAGCCCAGACAGGGCGGCCACTGAAGCTTTCTTT
.	TRBJ1-1	.	TRBV19	14	CASSTSGVGTEAFF	TGTGCCAGTAGTACCTCCGGGGTTGGCACTGAAGCTTTCTTT
once	TRBJ2-3	TRBD1	TRBV10-2	15	CASSDPGQGADTQYF	TGCGCCAGCAGTGACCCGGGACAGGGGGCCGATACGCAGTATTTT
few	TRBJ1-2	.	TRBV7-9	12	CASRDQLVGYTF	TGTGCCAGCAGGGACCAACTCGTTGGCTACACCTTC
.	TRBJ2-3	TRBD1	TRBV27	16	CASSPGTGWGLDTQYF	TGTGCCAGCAGCCCCGGGACAGGGTGGGGGCTAGATACGCAGTATTTT
.	TRBJ2-7	.	TRBV5-4	12	CATRDTVGEQYF	TGTGCCACCCGAGACACGGTAGGCGAGCAGTACTTC
.	TRBJ1-1	.	TRBV5-1	14	CASSLDPMNTEAFF	TGCGCCAGCAGCTTGGACCCAATGAACACTGAAGCTTTCTTT
.	TRBJ2-4	.	TRBV6-5	15	CASSYSAGREGVQYF	TGTGCCAGCAGTTACTCCGCCGGACGGGAAGGCGTTCAGTACTTC
.	TRBJ2-7	TRBD2	TRBV29-1	13	CSAGTSGSYEQYF	TGCAGCGCTGGGACTAGCGGATCCTACGAGCAGTACTTC
.	TRBJ2-2	TRBD1	TRBV19	16	CASSVGTGPNTGELFF	TGTGCCAGTAGTGTGGGGACAGGGCCGAACACCGGGGAGCTGTTTTTT
.	TRBJ2-1	.	TRBV6-5	14	CASSFLLGYNEQFF	TGTGCCAGCAGTTTCCTACTAGGTTACAATGAGCAGTTCTTC
.	TRBJ2-7	.	TRBV27	13	CASSYSADYEQYF	TGTGCCAGCAGTTACTCGGCGGACTACGAGCAGTACTTC
.	TRBJ1-4	.	TRBV4-1	13	CASSQTVGEKLFF	TGCGCCAGCAGCCAAACTGTAGGTGAAAAACTGTTTTTT
.	TRBJ1-5	.	TRBV19	13	CASSISGNQPQHF	TGTGCCAGTAGTATTTCAGGGAATCAGCCCCAGCATTTT